Each of the 3 T cell receptor beta chains below was sequenced from the same sample in a study of response to subunit inactivated influenza vaccine. TCRdb reprocessed the RT-PCR reads with MiXCR, giving one entry per CDR3 protein. This sample yields roughly 630,000 distinct CDR3 sequences, of which 14% are seen a single time; 7.5% to 8% belongs to the top ten. The material sequenced was PBMCs from blood, taken around 14 days before vaccination. All receptors derive from a man over 45 who received an inactivated influenza vaccine.

The sample holds many counts of this clonotype. The rearrangement links TRBV18 to TRBJ2-1; D possibly corresponds to TRBD1 (5 bases). V was shortened by 3 bases and J by 7 bases, with 19 bases between the two germline ends. In germline, CDR1 is KGHSH, CDR2 LQKENI. This CDR3 contains 16 residues. CDR3 bases: TGTGCCAGCTCACCTTTAAGGTTACAGGCCAAGAATGAGCAGTTCTTC. Translation: CASSPLRLQAKNEQFF.

The gene calls are TRBV18 and TRBJ2-5; D is ambiguous. The length of the CDR3 is 12 residues. With 0 bases removed from V and 5 bases from J, the gap between germline ends came to 4 bases. Looked up from germline, CDR1 is KGHSH and CDR2 is LQKENI. The CDR3 coding sequence is TGTGCCAGCTCACCACCAATTGAGACCCAGTACTTC. It translates to CASSPPIETQYF. Based on the CDR3 plus reference TRBV18 and TRBJ2-5, the full variable domain is NAGVMQNPRHLVRRRGQEARLRCSPMKGHSHVYWYRQLPEEGLKFMVYLQKENIIDESGMPKERFSAEFPKEGPSILRIQQVVRGDSAAYFCASSPPIETQYFGPGTRLLVL.

This clonotype was seen a few times. This sequence joins TRBV6-2 or TRBV6-3 and TRBJ2-1, with a possible D match to TRBD2 (7 bases). V dropped 0 bases and J dropped 4 bases, with 10 bases sitting between them. CDR1 and CDR2 (germline): MNHEY, SVGEGT. The CDR3 is 15 amino acids. The CDR3 sequence is CASSYSGGAYNEQFF. CDR3 bases: TGTGCCAGCAGTTACTCGGGGGGGGCGTACAATGAGCAGTTCTTC.